The rows below give T cell receptor beta chains drawn from one sample of a study of control samples from healthy donors and cancer patients. Sequenced by immunoSEQ multiplex PCR; TCRdb stores in-frame clones only, minus some. The data show under 450,000 clones, approximately 92% seen once. Sequenced: PBMCs. These receptor sequences come from a man in his forties with head and neck cancer. CDR3s include the opening cysteine and the closing phenylalanine or tryptophan. Each record gives: clone size, V gene, D gene, CDR3 length, J gene, CDR3 protein, CDR3 DNA. The D gene is left open where the match is weak. Where a row states a size, it is once, few, many or the class of an expanded clone; other rows omit it.

size: -
V: TRBV4-3
D: -
length: 15
J: TRBJ2-3
CDR3: CASSQTDRSTDTQYF
DNA: TGCGCCAGCAGCCAAACGGACAGAAGCACAGATACGCAGTATTTT

size: -
V: TRBV27
D: TRBD1
length: 15
J: TRBJ2-7
CDR3: CASSAREGALYEQYF
DNA: TGTGCCAGCAGTGCCCGTGAGGGGGCATTGTACGAGCAGTACTTC

size: -
V: TRBV12-5
D: -
length: 17
J: TRBJ1-5
CDR3: CASGLDGGRYSNQPQHF
DNA: TGTGCTAGTGGTTTGGACGGGGGACGGTATAGCAATCAGCCCCAGCATTTT

size: -
V: TRBV6-5
D: -
length: 14
J: TRBJ1-5
CDR3: CASSYGAAGQPQHF
DNA: TGTGCCAGCAGTTACGGGGCTGCAGGACAGCCCCAGCATTTT

size: -
V: TRBV9
D: -
length: 13
J: TRBJ1-1
CDR3: CASSLTPNTEAFF
DNA: TGTGCCAGCAGCCTAACACCGAACACTGAAGCTTTCTTT

size: -
V: TRBV4-1
D: -
length: 14
J: TRBJ1-5
CDR3: CASSQWRINQPQHF
DNA: TGCGCCAGCAGCCAGTGGAGGATCAATCAGCCCCAGCATTTT

size: -
V: TRBV2
D: -
length: 14
J: TRBJ2-5
CDR3: CASNTPLLEETQYF
DNA: TGTGCCAGTAACACCCCCTTGCTTGAAGAGACCCAGTACTTC

size: -
V: TRBV6-1
D: -
length: 16
J: TRBJ1-1
CDR3: CASSEFKGSKITEAFF
DNA: TGTGCCAGCAGTGAATTTAAGGGTTCTAAAATCACTGAAGCTTTCTTT

size: once
V: TRBV28
D: TRBD1
length: 14
J: TRBJ2-7
CDR3: CASSRGGAVYEQYF
DNA: TGTGCCAGCAGTCGAGGGGGCGCGGTGTACGAGCAGTACTTC

size: -
V: TRBV2
D: -
length: 15
J: TRBJ2-2
CDR3: CASKEGTNGPGELFF
DNA: TGTGCCAGCAAAGAAGGGACGAATGGTCCCGGGGAGCTGTTTTTT

size: -
V: TRBV18
D: -
length: 15
J: TRBJ1-3
CDR3: CASSPPTGPGNTIYF
DNA: TGTGCCAGCTCACCACCGACGGGGCCAGGAAACACCATATATTTT

size: -
V: TRBV20-1
D: -
length: 10
J: TRBJ1-4
CDR3: CSARGGKLFF
DNA: TGCAGTGCTAGGGGCGGTAAACTGTTTTTT

size: -
V: TRBV10-3
D: -
length: 12
J: TRBJ1-2
CDR3: CATQGAAYGYTF
DNA: TGTGCCACTCAGGGAGCAGCCTATGGCTACACCTTC

size: -
V: TRBV2
D: -
length: 15
J: TRBJ2-5
CDR3: CASSPRGAEGETQYF
DNA: TGTGCCAGCAGTCCCCGAGGAGCGGAGGGAGAGACCCAGTACTTC

size: -
V: TRBV5-1
D: -
length: 14
J: TRBJ2-7
CDR3: CASSLAGLGYEQYF
DNA: TGCGCCAGCAGCTTGGCCGGGTTAGGGTACGAGCAGTACTTC

size: -
V: TRBV18
D: -
length: 15
J: TRBJ1-2
CDR3: CASSPRQVPDYGYTF
DNA: TGTGCCAGCTCACCAAGACAGGTGCCAGACTATGGCTACACCTTC

size: -
V: TRBV27
D: -
length: 15
J: TRBJ1-5
CDR3: CASSSIEGSNQPQHF
DNA: TGTGCCAGCAGTTCAATCGAGGGGTCTAATCAGCCCCAGCATTTT

size: -
V: TRBV5-1
D: -
length: 16
J: TRBJ2-3
CDR3: CASSYDSGSPTDTQYF
DNA: TGCGCCAGCAGCTACGACAGTGGGTCACCCACAGATACGCAGTATTTT

size: -
V: TRBV29-1
D: TRBD1
length: 13
J: TRBJ2-1
CDR3: CSVEDDRGYEQFF
DNA: TGCAGCGTTGAAGACGACAGGGGATATGAGCAGTTCTTC

size: -
V: TRBV4-3
D: TRBD1
length: 15
J: TRBJ1-2
CDR3: CASSLRQGTTYGYTF
DNA: TGCGCCAGCAGCCTAAGACAGGGAACGACTTACGGCTACACCTTC

size: -
V: TRBV6-6
D: TRBD1
length: 14
J: TRBJ2-2
CDR3: CASTGQGNTGELFF
DNA: TGTGCCAGCACCGGACAGGGGAACACCGGGGAGCTGTTTTTT

size: once
V: TRBV11-2
D: -
length: 14
J: TRBJ1-4
CDR3: CASRPISTNEKLFF
DNA: TGTGCCAGCAGGCCTATCTCAACTAATGAAAAACTGTTTTTT

size: -
V: TRBV30
D: -
length: 13
J: TRBJ1-5
CDR3: CAYAKGSNQPQHF
DNA: TGTGCCTACGCCAAAGGTAGCAATCAGCCCCAGCATTTT

size: -
V: TRBV13
D: TRBD2
length: 14
J: TRBJ2-2
CDR3: CASSSGGPPGELFF
DNA: TGTGCCAGCAGCTCGGGAGGTCCGCCCGGGGAGCTGTTTTTT

size: -
V: TRBV27
D: -
length: 14
J: TRBJ2-3
CDR3: CASSLYSRTDTQYF
DNA: TGTGCCAGCAGTCTCTACTCCCGCACAGATACGCAGTATTTT

size: -
V: TRBV6-6
D: TRBD1
length: 15
J: TRBJ2-3
CDR3: CASNTGTDIGTTQYF
DNA: TGTGCCAGCAACACCGGGACAGATATCGGGACTACGCAGTATTTT

size: -
V: TRBV20-1
D: -
length: 10
J: TRBJ1-1
CDR3: CSWKGTEAFF
DNA: TGCAGTTGGAAGGGCACTGAAGCTTTCTTT

size: -
V: TRBV5-5
D: -
length: 12
J: TRBJ2-5
CDR3: CASSLVEETQYF
DNA: TGTGCCAGCAGCTTGGTAGAAGAGACCCAGTACTTC

size: -
V: TRBV7-8
D: -
length: 16
J: TRBJ1-5
CDR3: CASSPPERGLKQPQHF
DNA: TGTGCCAGCAGCCCCCCGGAGAGGGGACTTAAGCAGCCCCAGCATTTT

size: -
V: TRBV11-2
D: TRBD2
length: 12
J: TRBJ2-1
CDR3: CASSFSGGGQFF
DNA: TGTGCCAGCAGTTTTAGCGGGGGCGGGCAGTTCTTC

size: -
V: TRBV29-1
D: TRBD1
length: 12
J: TRBJ2-1
CDR3: CSVDRGSDEQFF
DNA: TGCAGCGTGGACAGGGGTTCGGATGAGCAGTTCTTC

size: -
V: TRBV4-3
D: TRBD1
length: 16
J: TRBJ2-7
CDR3: CASSRGTGTGDYEQYF
DNA: TGCGCCAGCAGCCGAGGTACCGGGACAGGGGACTACGAGCAGTACTTC

size: -
V: TRBV2
D: TRBD2
length: 14
J: TRBJ2-2
CDR3: CASGRELDTGELFF
DNA: TGTGCCAGCGGGCGGGAGCTGGACACCGGGGAGCTGTTTTTT

size: once
V: TRBV27
D: TRBD2
length: 17
J: TRBJ2-1
CDR3: CASSYRVVIAGYNEQFF
DNA: TGTGCCAGCAGTTATAGGGTGGTAATAGCGGGGTACAATGAGCAGTTCTTC

size: once
V: TRBV4-1
D: -
length: 15
J: TRBJ1-3
CDR3: CASSQIGVEGNTIYF
DNA: TGCGCCAGCAGCCAAATCGGGGTGGAAGGAAACACCATATATTTT

size: -
V: TRBV6-1
D: -
length: 15
J: TRBJ1-1
CDR3: CASSEWTMANTEAFF
DNA: TGTGCCAGCAGTGAATGGACGATGGCTAACACTGAAGCTTTCTTT

size: -
V: TRBV19
D: -
length: 17
J: TRBJ1-5
CDR3: CASSWNPRRGDNQPQHF
DNA: TGTGCCAGTAGTTGGAACCCCAGGAGAGGGGACAATCAGCCCCAGCATTTT

size: -
V: TRBV20-1
D: -
length: 14
J: TRBJ1-3
CDR3: CSASGGDNGNTIYF
DNA: TGCAGTGCTAGTGGCGGGGATAATGGAAACACCATATATTTT

size: -
V: TRBV24-1
D: -
length: 14
J: TRBJ2-1
CDR3: CATSDLTAYNEQFF
DNA: TGTGCCACCAGTGATTTGACTGCCTACAATGAGCAGTTCTTC

size: few
V: TRBV14
D: -
length: 14
J: TRBJ1-2
CDR3: CASSQGDWDYGYTF
DNA: TGTGCCAGCAGCCAAGGGGATTGGGACTATGGCTACACCTTC

size: -
V: TRBV5-1
D: TRBD1
length: 15
J: TRBJ2-2
CDR3: CASSVDRGNTGELFF
DNA: TGCGCCAGCAGCGTCGACAGGGGGAACACCGGGGAGCTGTTTTTT

size: -
V: TRBV3-1/TRBV3-2
D: -
length: 17
J: TRBJ2-1
CDR3: CASSIQLPRAPPEEQFF
DNA: TGTGCCAGCAGTATTCAACTTCCCAGGGCGCCCCCGGAGGAGCAGTTCTTC

size: -
V: TRBV5-5
D: -
length: 16
J: TRBJ2-7
CDR3: CASSSWWQDSSYEQYF
DNA: TGTGCCAGCAGCTCTTGGTGGCAGGATAGCTCCTACGAGCAGTACTTC